This T cell receptor (beta chain) was recorded in a study of beta chain features in type 1 diabetes (dated by TCRdb to the late 2010s). In the study overall: Patients and healthy donors did not differ in mean age, gender distribution, total cell number or subset yield. A total of 107,917,701 sorted cells were examined across all samples, and RNA yield correlated strongly with the number of cells per subset. In the study, recently diagnosed type 1 diabetes patients and matched healthy donors were compared on the TCRB repertoires of their sorted circulating CD4+ T cell subsets. Regulatory and stem cell-like memory subsets were isolated from only 8 patients and about 8 healthy donors, whereas naive and central memory subsets came from all 28 donors.

A single peripheral blood draw of about 116 mL on average was collected from each donor into heparinised tubes. Naive, central memory, regulatory and stem cell-like memory CD4+ T cells were sorted on a BD FACSAria II using a panel including CD45RO, CCR7, CD25, CD127, CD95 and CD27. All sorted populations exceeded 95% purity. Right away, PBMCs were isolated by Lymphoprep density gradient centrifugation and were stained directly, with no culture step. So that batch effects would be minimized, each experiment stained and sorted samples in pairs, pairing one healthy donor with one patient. This clone has only a few counts. Its antigen has not been determined. No quality values exist for individual bases; no much larger clone is one base distant. What the authors observed across the whole study: PCR may preferentially amplify shorter templates, but because patient and control samples were amplified and corrected together, any resulting skew would affect both groups equally. Because cDNA was sequenced instead of genomic DNA, highly expressing activated cells could be over-represented, though the groups showed no difference in activation or CD3 levels. Because the HLA sub-analyses included only small numbers of individuals, any influence of HLA type on TCRB rearrangement was left unresolved. Fewer insertions and more nucleotide deletions at VDJ recombination sites were observed in patients with type 1 diabetes, implying thymic rearrangement abnormalities. Type 1 diabetes patients showed a moderate but significant shortening of TCRB CDR3 length in all four CD4+ subsets. The naive, central memory and regulatory TCRB repertoires appeared to resemble one another more closely among patients than among healthy donors.

The entire isolated RNA was reverse transcribed using the High Capacity cDNA Reverse Transcription Kit, and thus expressed TCRB transcripts were sequenced. Deep immunoSEQ sequencing was applied to naive, central memory and regulatory T cell samples, giving an average of about 3.6 million total reads per sample. Sorted cells were lysed in RLT buffer, and RNA was extracted using DNase-treated RNeasy Micro or Mini kits according to cell number. Each cell subset was processed separately to prevent cross-contamination, with patient and healthy donor samples processed together. Using the immunoSEQ multiplex PCR, TCRB sequences were amplified from cDNA into 87-bp fragments spanning the CDR3 region. Sequencing of the amplicons was performed on the Illumina HiSeq platform. In the authors' own workflow: Synthetic template baselines were used to correct PCR bias computationally, reads within Hamming distance 2 were collapsed, and singletons that could not be merged were discarded. Reads were aligned to IMGT to assign V, D and J genes, CDR3 length, and insertions or deletions at six rearrangement sites. Within each subset, clonotype counts were normalized to sorted cell number, after which true diversity and Gini coefficients were computed with the tcR R package. Repertoire sharing was quantified using the overlap coefficient calculated on TCRB nucleotide sequences. TCRdb provides this immuneACCESS table in a form limited to in-frame rearrangements. Some clones are lacking; in checked studies, under half of them reflect an unresolved V gene, and why the rest are absent is not known. V and J calls and clone size are those listed in that table; D and trimming were worked out from the DNA. This sample is represented by around 150,000 clones; 7% to 9.5% of them were singletons. Under 0.75% of the sample lies in the top ten.

Sequenced material: central memory CD4+ T cells from blood. The sequence was collected from a woman in her 30s with type 1 diabetes.

The CDR3 region: CASSSGTGLSTDTQYF. The nucleotide sequence reads TGTGCCAGCTCATCCGGGACGGGACTTAGCACAGATACGCAGTATTTT. The chain is made from TRBV18 and TRBJ2-3; D gene: possibly TRBD2, on 6 matching bases. The junction carries 15 bases between V and J, which are trimmed by 5 bases and 0 bases respectively. CDR1 is given as KGHSH and CDR2 as LQKENI, both from the germline V gene. Taken from cysteine to phenylalanine, the CDR3 has 16 residues. CDR3 DNA is the only sequence kept; it has 48 bases, read in frame from the first base.